The source of this T cell receptor beta chain is a study of blood T cell repertoires in COVID-19. Looking at the study overall: PBMCs, B-cell-depleted T cells, or T cells provided the cDNA or gDNA that made up the material.

This clone has a handful of counts. Trimming took 2 bases from V and 3 from J; bases not matched to a gene: 7. The V gene's germline CDR1 is SNHLY and CDR2 FYNNEI. This CDR3 contains 16 residues. Under the authors' procedure: By means of reference gene primer amplification, nucleated cell counts were estimated. Produced via immunoSEQ multiplex PCR; TCRdb's table is partial and in-frame only. V and J calls plus clone size are reproduced from that table; the DNA served to infer D and trimming. The sample holds about 430,000 clones, about 90% seen once. Seattle patients were enrolled during active infection and followed longitudinally.

This chain uses TRBV2 with TRBJ1-5, with 7 bases identical to TRBD1. Sequencing used peripheral blood. The origin of this receptor is a man in his late teens or twenties with COVID-19, enrolled during active disease. This CDR3 reads CASSEWGQFDNQPQHF. The CDR3 DNA reads TGTGCCAGCAGTGAATGGGGACAGTTCGACAATCAGCCCCAGCATTTT.